Following are 2 T cell receptor beta chains from one sample sequenced in a study of blood T cell repertoires in COVID-19. Method: immunoSEQ multiplex PCR; TCRdb's copy keeps in-frame clones and lacks some. Of around 300,000 clones listed, 80% to 90% are singletons. Sequenced: PBMCs or T cells enriched from blood (not recorded which). The receptors shown here come from a young woman who had recovered from COVID-19.

This clone was counted between two and nine times. The chain uses TRBV13 and TRBJ1-1; D gene unclear. This CDR3 comprises 14 residues. From germline, CDR1 is PRHDT and CDR2 FYEKMQ (reference sequence). Trimming pared 0 bases from V and 6 bases from J, leaving 11 bases between. The CDR3 region has the DNA TGTGCCAGCAGCTTAGGCAGACGACTGGCTGAAGCTTTCTTT. Translated: CASSLGRRLAEAFF.

This clone was seen only once. The CDR3 region has the DNA TGTGCCAGTAGTCATAGCCGACAGGGGACGGGCTACACCTTC. Translation: CASSHSRQGTGYTF. The rearrangement links TRBV19 to TRBJ1-2, with 8 bases aligning to TRBD1. J was trimmed by 8 bases and V by 5 bases; bases with no gene match: 10. The CDR3 is made up of 14 amino acids. Per germline, CDR1 LNHDA and CDR2 SQIVND (reference sequence).